This entry describes one T cell receptor beta chain. In the original workflow: Amplified reference gene primers provided the basis for estimating nucleated cell counts. The table came from immunoSEQ multiplex PCR; TCRdb's copy has only in-frame clones and leaves some out. That table is the source of V, J and clone size, and D and trimming were worked out from the DNA. The sample includes approximately 230,000 clones, about 83% of them seen just once. The data are from a study of blood T cell repertoires in COVID-19. Study summary: There were acute and convalescent COVID-19 samples, and they came from the United States, Italy and Spain. The cDNA or gDNA used as material had been derived from T cells, B-cell-depleted T cells, or PBMCs.

V shed 6 bases, J shed 4 bases, and the junction held 8 bases outside the gene matches. The CDR3 loop spans 14 amino acids. CDR1 and CDR2 (germline): MNHEY, SVGAGI. Source material: peripheral blood. The source is a man older than 75 with acute or convalescent COVID-19. This chain joins TRBV6-5 and TRBJ1-2; 7 bases are shared with TRBD1. CDR3 sequence reads: CASSAPQGGYGYTF. As DNA, the CDR3 is TGTGCCAGCAGCGCACCTCAGGGGGGCTATGGCTACACCTTC.